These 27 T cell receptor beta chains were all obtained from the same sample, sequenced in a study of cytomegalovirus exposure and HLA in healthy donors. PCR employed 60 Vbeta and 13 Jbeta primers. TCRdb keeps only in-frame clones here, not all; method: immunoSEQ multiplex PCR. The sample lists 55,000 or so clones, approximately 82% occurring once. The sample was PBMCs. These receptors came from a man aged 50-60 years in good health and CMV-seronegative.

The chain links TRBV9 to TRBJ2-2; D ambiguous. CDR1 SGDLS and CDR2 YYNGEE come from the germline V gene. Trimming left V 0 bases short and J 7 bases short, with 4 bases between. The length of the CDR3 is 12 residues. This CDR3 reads CASSVDSGELFF. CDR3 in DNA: TGTGCCAGCAGCGTAGATAGCGGGGAGCTGTTTTTT.

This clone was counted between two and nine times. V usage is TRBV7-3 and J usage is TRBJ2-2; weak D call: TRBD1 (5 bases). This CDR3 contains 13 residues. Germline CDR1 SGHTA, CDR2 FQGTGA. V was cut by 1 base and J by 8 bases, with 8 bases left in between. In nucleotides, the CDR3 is TGTGCCAGCAGCTTAATAGGGGATGGGGAGCTGTTTTTT. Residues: CASSLIGDGELFF.

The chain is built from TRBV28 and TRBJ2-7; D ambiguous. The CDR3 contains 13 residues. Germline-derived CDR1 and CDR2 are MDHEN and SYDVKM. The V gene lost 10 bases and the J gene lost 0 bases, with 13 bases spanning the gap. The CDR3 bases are TGTGCCACCCAACACCCCGTCTCCTACGAGCAGTACTTC. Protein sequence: CATQHPVSYEQYF.

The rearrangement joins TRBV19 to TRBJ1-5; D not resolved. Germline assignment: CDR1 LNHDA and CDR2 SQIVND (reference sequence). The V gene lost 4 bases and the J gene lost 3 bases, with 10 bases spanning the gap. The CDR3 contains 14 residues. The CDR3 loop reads CASSTGQFNQPQHF. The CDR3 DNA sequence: TGTGCCAGTAGTACGGGTCAGTTCAATCAGCCCCAGCATTTT.

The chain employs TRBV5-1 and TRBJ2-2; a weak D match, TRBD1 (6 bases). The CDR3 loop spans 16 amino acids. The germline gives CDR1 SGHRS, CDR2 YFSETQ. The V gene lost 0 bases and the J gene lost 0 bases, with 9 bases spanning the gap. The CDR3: CASSLGGRTNTGELFF. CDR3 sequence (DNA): TGCGCCAGCAGCTTGGGGGGGCGCACGAACACCGGGGAGCTGTTTTTT.

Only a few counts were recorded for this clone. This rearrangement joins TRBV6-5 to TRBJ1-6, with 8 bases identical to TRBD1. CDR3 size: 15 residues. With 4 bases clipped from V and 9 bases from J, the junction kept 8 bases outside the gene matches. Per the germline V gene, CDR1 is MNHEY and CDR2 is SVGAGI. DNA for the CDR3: TGTGCCAGCAGTTGGGACAGGAAAACTGCTTCACCCCTCCACTTT. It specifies CASSWDRKTASPLHF.

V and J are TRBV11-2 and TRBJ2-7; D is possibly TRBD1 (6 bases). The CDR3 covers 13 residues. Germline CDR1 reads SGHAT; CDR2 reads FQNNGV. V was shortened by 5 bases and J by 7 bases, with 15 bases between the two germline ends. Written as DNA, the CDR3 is TGTGCCAGCAGCCCGACTACCGGACAGGAGCAGTACTTC. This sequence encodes CASSPTTGQEQYF.

The CDR3 protein is CASSEILTGELFF. The CDR3 DNA is TGTGCCAGCAGTGAAATACTAACCGGGGAGCTGTTTTTT. This chain joins TRBV6-1 and TRBJ2-2; the D is unclear. Germline V gives CDR1 MNHNS, CDR2 SASEGT. V was trimmed by 2 bases and J by 5 bases, leaving 6 bases between them. The CDR3 runs 13 residues.

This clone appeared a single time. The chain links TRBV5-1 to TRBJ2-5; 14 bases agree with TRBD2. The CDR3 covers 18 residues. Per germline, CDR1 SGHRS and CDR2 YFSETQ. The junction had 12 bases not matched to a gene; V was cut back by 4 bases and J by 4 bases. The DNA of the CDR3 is TGCGCCAGCAGCACTGGACTAGCGGGGGGAGAAGTTGCAGAGACCCAGTACTTC. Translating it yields CASSTGLAGGEVAETQYF.

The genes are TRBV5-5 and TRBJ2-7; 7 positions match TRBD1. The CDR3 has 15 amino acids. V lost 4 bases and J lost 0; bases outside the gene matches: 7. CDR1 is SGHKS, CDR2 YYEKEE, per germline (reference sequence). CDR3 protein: CASSHRGQSSYEQYF. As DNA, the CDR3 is TGTGCCAGCAGCCACCGGGGACAGAGCTCCTACGAGCAGTACTTC.

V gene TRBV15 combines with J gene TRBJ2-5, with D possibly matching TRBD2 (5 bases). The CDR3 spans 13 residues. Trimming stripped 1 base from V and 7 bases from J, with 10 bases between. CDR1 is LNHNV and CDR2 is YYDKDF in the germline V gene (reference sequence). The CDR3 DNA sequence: TGTGCCACCAGCAGAGTCGGGGATGGGACCCAGTACTTC. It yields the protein CATSRVGDGTQYF.

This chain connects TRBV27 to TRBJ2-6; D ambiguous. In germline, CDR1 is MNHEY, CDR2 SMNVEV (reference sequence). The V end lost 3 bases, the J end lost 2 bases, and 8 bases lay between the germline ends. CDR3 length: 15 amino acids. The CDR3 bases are TGTGCCAGCAGTTTTGGGCTCCCTGGGGCCAACGTCCTGACTTTC. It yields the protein CASSFGLPGANVLTF.

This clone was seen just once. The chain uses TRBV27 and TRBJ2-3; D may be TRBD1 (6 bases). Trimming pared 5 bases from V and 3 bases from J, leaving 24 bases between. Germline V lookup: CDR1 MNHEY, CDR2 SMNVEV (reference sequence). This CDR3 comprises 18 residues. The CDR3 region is CASSPYSTGRRVTDTQYF. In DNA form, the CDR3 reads TGTGCCAGCAGTCCCTACTCGACAGGCCGAAGGGTGACAGATACGCAGTATTTT.

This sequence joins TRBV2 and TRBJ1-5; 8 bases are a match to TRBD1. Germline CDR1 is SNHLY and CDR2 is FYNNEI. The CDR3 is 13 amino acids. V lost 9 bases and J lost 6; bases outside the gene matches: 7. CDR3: CASSPDRVQPQHF. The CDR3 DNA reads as TGTGCCAGTTCCCCGGACAGGGTTCAGCCCCAGCATTTT.

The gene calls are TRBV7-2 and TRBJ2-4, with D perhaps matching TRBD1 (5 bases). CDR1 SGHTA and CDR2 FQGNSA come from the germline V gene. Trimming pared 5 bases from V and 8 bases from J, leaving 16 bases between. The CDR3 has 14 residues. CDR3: CASSGSQERDIQYF. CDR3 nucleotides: TGTGCCAGCAGCGGCTCACAGGAACGCGACATTCAGTACTTC. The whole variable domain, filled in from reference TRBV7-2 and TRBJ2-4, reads GAGVSQSPSNKVTEKGKDVELRCDPISGHTALYWYRQSLGQGLEFLIYFQGNSAPDKSGLPSDRFSAERTGGSVSTLTIQRTQQEDSAVYLCASSGSQERDIQYFGAGTRLSVL.

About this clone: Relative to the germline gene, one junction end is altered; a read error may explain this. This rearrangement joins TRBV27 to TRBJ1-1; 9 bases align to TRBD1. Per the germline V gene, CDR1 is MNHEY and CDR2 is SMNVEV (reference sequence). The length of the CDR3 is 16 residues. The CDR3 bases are TGTGCCAGCAGTTCGCCGGGACAGGGATTGAATACTGAAGCTTTCTTT. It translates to CASSSPGQGLNTEAFF.

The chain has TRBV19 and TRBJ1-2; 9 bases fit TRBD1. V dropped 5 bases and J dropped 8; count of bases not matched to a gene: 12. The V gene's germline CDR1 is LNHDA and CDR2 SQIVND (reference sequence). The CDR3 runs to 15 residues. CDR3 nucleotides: TGTGCCAGTAGTCTCGATGGGACAGGGCGCGGAGGCTACACCTTC. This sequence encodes CASSLDGTGRGGYTF.

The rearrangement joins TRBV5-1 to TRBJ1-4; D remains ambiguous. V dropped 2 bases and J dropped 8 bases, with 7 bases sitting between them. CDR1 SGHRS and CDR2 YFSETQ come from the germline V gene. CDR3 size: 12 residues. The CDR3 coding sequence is TGCGCCAGCAGCTTCGACAAGGAAAAACTGTTTTTT. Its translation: CASSFDKEKLFF.

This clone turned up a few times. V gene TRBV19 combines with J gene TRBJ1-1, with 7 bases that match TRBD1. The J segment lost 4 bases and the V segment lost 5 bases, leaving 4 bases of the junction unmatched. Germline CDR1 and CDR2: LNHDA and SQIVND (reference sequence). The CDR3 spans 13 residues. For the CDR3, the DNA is TGTGCCAGTAGTGCCACAGGGGCCACTGAAGCTTTCTTT. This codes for CASSATGATEAFF. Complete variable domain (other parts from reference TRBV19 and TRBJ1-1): DGGITQSPKYLFRKEGQNVTLSCEQNLNHDAMYWYRQDPGQGLRLIYYSQIVNDFQKGDIAEGYSVSREKKESFPLTVTSAQKNPTAFYLCASSATGATEAFFGQGTRLTVV.

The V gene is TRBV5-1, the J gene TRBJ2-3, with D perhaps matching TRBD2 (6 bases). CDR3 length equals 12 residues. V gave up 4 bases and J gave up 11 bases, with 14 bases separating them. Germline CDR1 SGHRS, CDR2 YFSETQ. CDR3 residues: CASSQETRWQYF. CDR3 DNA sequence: TGCGCCAGCAGCCAGGAGACTAGGTGGCAGTATTTT.

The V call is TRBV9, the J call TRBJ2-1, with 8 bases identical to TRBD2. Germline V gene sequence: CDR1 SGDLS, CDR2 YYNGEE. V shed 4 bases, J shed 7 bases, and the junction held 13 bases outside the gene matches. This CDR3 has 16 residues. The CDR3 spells CASSLRPGLGWNEQFF. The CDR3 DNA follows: TGTGCCAGCAGCCTTCGTCCGGGACTAGGATGGAATGAGCAGTTCTTC.

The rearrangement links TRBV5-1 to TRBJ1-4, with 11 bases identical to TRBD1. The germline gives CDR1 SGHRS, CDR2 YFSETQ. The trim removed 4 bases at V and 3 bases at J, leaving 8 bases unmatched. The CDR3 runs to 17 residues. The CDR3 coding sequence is TGCGCCAGCAGCCCCCGGACAGGGGGCAGAGCTAATGAAAAACTGTTTTTT. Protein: CASSPRTGGRANEKLFF. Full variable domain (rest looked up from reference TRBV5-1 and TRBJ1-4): KAGVTQTPRYLIKTRGQQVTLSCSPISGHRSVSWYQQTPGQGLQFLFEYFSETQRNKGNFPGRFSGRQFSNSRSEMNVSTLELGDSALYLCASSPRTGGRANEKLFFGSGTQLSVL.

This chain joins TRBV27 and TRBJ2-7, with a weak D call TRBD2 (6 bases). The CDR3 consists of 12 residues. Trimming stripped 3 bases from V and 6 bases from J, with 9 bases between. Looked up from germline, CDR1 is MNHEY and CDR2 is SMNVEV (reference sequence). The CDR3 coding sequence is TGTGCCAGCAGTTTTCGACTAGGCGAGCAGTACTTC. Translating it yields CASSFRLGEQYF.

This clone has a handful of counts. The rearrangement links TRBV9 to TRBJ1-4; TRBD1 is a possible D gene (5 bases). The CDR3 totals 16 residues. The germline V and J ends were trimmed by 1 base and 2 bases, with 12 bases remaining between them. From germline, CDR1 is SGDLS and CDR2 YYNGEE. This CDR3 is CASSVKGEGTNEKLFF. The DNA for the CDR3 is TGTGCCAGCAGCGTAAAAGGGGAGGGGACTAATGAAAAACTGTTTTTT.

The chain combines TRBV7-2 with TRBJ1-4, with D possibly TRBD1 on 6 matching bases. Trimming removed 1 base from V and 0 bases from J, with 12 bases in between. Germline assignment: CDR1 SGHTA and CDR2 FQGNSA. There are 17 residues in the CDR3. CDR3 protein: CASSLGGPGSTNEKLFF. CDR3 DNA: TGTGCCAGCAGCTTAGGGGGGCCCGGGTCAACTAATGAAAAACTGTTTTTT.

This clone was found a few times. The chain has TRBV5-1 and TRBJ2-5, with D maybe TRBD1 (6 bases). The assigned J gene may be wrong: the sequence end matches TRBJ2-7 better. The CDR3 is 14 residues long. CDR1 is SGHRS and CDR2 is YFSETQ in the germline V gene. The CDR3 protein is CASTTREGDIEQYF. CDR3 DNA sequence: TGCGCCAGCACCACCAGGGAAGGGGACATCGAGCAGTACTTC.

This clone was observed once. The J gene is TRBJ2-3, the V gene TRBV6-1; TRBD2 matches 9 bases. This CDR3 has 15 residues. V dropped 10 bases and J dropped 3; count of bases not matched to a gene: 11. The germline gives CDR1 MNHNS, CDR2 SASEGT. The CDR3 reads CAINGAGGETDTQYF. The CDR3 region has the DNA TGTGCCATAAATGGGGCGGGGGGGGAGACAGATACGCAGTATTTT.